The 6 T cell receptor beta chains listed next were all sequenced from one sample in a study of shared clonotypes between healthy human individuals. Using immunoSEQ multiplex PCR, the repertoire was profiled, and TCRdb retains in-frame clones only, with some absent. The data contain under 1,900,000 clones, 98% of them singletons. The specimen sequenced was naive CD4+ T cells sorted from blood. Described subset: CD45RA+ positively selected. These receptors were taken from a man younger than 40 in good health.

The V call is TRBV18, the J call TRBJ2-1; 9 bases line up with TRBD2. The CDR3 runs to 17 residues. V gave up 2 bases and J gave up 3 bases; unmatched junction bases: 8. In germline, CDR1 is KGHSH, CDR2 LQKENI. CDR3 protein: CASSPSFSGSYYNEQFF. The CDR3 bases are TGTGCCAGCTCACCAAGTTTTAGCGGGAGCTACTACAATGAGCAGTTCTTC.

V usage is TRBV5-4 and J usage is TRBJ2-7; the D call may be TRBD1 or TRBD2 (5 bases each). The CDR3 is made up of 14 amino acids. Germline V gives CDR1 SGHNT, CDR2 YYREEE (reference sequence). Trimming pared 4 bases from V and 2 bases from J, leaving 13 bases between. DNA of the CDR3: TGTGCCAGCAGCCCCCGGGACGGTACCTACGAGCAGTACTTC. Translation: CASSPRDGTYEQYF.

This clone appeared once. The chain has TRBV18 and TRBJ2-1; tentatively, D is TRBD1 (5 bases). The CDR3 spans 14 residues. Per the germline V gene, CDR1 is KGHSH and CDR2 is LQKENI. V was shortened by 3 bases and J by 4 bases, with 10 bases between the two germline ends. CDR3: CASSPTATYNEQFF. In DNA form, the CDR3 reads TGTGCCAGCTCACCGACAGCGACATACAATGAGCAGTTCTTC.

CDR3 sequence reads: CASSPHRTGVSHF. CDR3 DNA sequence: TGTGCCAGCAGTCCTCATCGGACAGGGGTGTCGCATTTT. This chain connects TRBV27 to TRBJ1-5, with 9 bases matching TRBD1. This CDR3 region has 13 residues. The germline CDR1 and CDR2 sequences are MNHEY and SMNVEV (reference sequence). The junction had 11 bases not matched to a gene; V was cut back by 5 bases and J by 15 bases.

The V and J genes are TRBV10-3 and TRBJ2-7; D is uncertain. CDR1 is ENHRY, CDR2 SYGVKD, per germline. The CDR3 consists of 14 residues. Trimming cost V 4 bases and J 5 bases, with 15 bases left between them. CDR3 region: CAISAAHLSHEQYF. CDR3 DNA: TGTGCCATCAGTGCGGCTCACCTAAGTCACGAGCAGTACTTC.

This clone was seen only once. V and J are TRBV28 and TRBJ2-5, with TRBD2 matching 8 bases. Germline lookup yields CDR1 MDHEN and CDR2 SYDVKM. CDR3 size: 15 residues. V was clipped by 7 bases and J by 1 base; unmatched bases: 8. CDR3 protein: CASTSGGSGQETQYF. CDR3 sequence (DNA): TGTGCCAGCACCAGCGGGGGAAGCGGCCAAGAGACCCAGTACTTC.